One sample yielded the 29 T cell receptor beta chains listed below, sequenced in a study of shared clonotypes between healthy human individuals. TCRdb's copy holds only in-frame clones and misses some; the assay was immunoSEQ multiplex PCR. The sample consists of approximately 980,000 clones, approximately 80% of them appearing once. The material sequenced was memory CD4+ T cells sorted from blood. Subset of the sample: CD45RA-negative fraction. These receptors were obtained from a man aged 18 to 29 in good health.

V usage is TRBV10-3 and J usage is TRBJ2-7; TRBD1 matches at 7 bases. Unmatched junction bases numbered 8, after V lost 5 bases and J lost 7 bases. The CDR3 is made up of 13 amino acids. Germline V gene data show CDR1 as ENHRY and CDR2 as SYGVKD. CDR3 amino acids: CAISLSQGWEQYF. In nucleotides, the CDR3 is TGTGCCATCAGTCTCTCACAGGGGTGGGAGCAGTACTTC.

The chain employs TRBV6-5 and TRBJ2-3; 7 bases align to TRBD2. V trimming: 7 bases; J trimming: 4 bases; junction bases outside the gene matches: 11. The germline gives CDR1 MNHEY, CDR2 SVGAGI. This CDR3 comprises 15 residues. The CDR3 sequence is CASTPPGGNADTQYF. CDR3 coding DNA: TGTGCCAGCACCCCCCCCGGGGGGAATGCAGATACGCAGTATTTT.

This chain links TRBV15 with TRBJ2-7; 11 bases are a match to TRBD2. V gave up 0 bases and J gave up 1 base; unmatched junction bases: 8. This CDR3 has 18 residues. Germline CDR1 reads LNHNV; CDR2 reads YYDKDF (reference sequence). The chain's CDR3 is CATSRDILAGATSYEQYF. The CDR3 DNA sequence: TGTGCCACCAGCAGAGATATACTAGCGGGAGCAACGTCCTACGAGCAGTACTTC.

In its sample, this clone was seen a few times. The chain is built from TRBV19 and TRBJ2-2; unclear D gene. From germline, CDR1 is LNHDA and CDR2 SQIVND (reference sequence). The V and J ends lost 4 bases and 1 base respectively, with 13 bases between them. The CDR3 is 16 residues long. The CDR3 nucleotides read TGTGCCAGTAGTAATAGGAGACAAGTGAACACCGGGGAGCTGTTTTTT. Translating it yields CASSNRRQVNTGELFF. Variable domain in full (rest from reference TRBV19 and TRBJ2-2): DGGITQSPKYLFRKEGQNVTLSCEQNLNHDAMYWYRQDPGQGLRLIYYSQIVNDFQKGDIAEGYSVSREKKESFPLTVTSAQKNPTAFYLCASSNRRQVNTGELFFGEGSRLTVL.

This clone came up once. The chain couples TRBV4-1 to TRBJ1-6; TRBD1 matches at 11 bases. The CDR3 runs to 15 residues. J lost 8 bases, V lost 5 bases, and 5 bases had no gene match. In germline, CDR1 is MGHRA, CDR2 YSYEKL. As DNA, the CDR3 is TGCGCCAGCAGCAACCTGGGACAGGGGGATTCACCCCTCCACTTT. Translation: CASSNLGQGDSPLHF.

The gene calls are TRBV5-6 and TRBJ1-1; weak D call: TRBD1 (5 bases). V was cut by 4 bases and J by 0 bases, with 7 bases left in between. The CDR3 is 13 amino acids. Germline CDR1 and CDR2: SGHDT and YYEEEE. The CDR3 region is CASSRDLNTEAFF. CDR3 DNA: TGTGCCAGCAGCAGGGACTTGAACACTGAAGCTTTCTTT. Supplemented by reference TRBV5-6 and TRBJ1-1, the full variable domain reads DAGVTQSPTHLIKTRGQQVTLRCSPKSGHDTVSWYQQALGQGPQFIFQYYEEEERQRGNFPDRFSGHQFPNYSSELNVNALLLGDSALYLCASSRDLNTEAFFGQGTRLTVV.

The rearrangement joins TRBV5-6 to TRBJ1-3; D is possibly TRBD1 (5 bases). Between the trimmed V and J ends, which lost 0 bases and 0 bases, there was a span of 13 bases. Germline-derived CDR1 and CDR2 are SGHDT and YYEEEE. This CDR3 has 17 residues. CDR3 in amino acids: CASSLVGGVSSGNTIYF. CDR3 DNA: TGTGCCAGCAGCTTGGTAGGAGGGGTGAGCTCTGGAAACACCATATATTTT.

The chain joins TRBV5-1 to TRBJ2-5; D call uncertain. CDR3 length equals 12 residues. V lost 4 bases and J 4 bases, leaving 8 bases between the germline ends. Germline lookup yields CDR1 SGHRS and CDR2 YFSETQ. The CDR3 nucleotides read TGCGCCAGCAGCCCCGCCCGAGAGACCCAGTACTTC. It specifies CASSPARETQYF.

The CDR3 region has the DNA TGTGCCTGGAGTGTCTACGGACCGGCCGAGCAGTACTTC. This codes for CAWSVYGPAEQYF. This rearrangement joins TRBV30 to TRBJ2-7, with D uncertain. CDR3 size: 13 residues. Trimming took 0 bases from V and 6 from J, leaving 12 bases between them. In germline, CDR1 is GTSNPN, CDR2 SVGIG (reference sequence).

In DNA form, the CDR3 reads TGTGCCAGCAGCCCCTTAGCGGGGAGTCGAAATACGCAGTATTTT. It yields the protein CASSPLAGSRNTQYF. The gene calls are TRBV7-2 and TRBJ2-3; 8 bases map to TRBD2. CDR1 and CDR2 from the germline V gene are SGHTA and FQGNSA. This CDR3 contains 15 residues. The V gene end was trimmed by 5 bases and the J gene end by 7 bases; junction bases not matched to a gene: 11.

V is TRBV30 and J is TRBJ2-5; no definite D call. V was clipped by 2 bases and J by 4 bases, with 14 bases between them. Per germline, CDR1 GTSNPN and CDR2 SVGIG (reference sequence). The CDR3 contains 14 residues. The CDR3 DNA reads as TGTGCCTGGAGTCCGACGGCCTGGGGAGAGACCCAGTACTTC. As protein: CAWSPTAWGETQYF.

This clone was counted between two and nine times. The CDR3 DNA reads TGTGCCAGCAGTTTCGTAGGGACAGGGCGTGGCTACACCTTC. Protein: CASSFVGTGRGYTF. This chain connects TRBV6-5 to TRBJ1-2, with 9 bases that match TRBD1. V gave up 4 bases and J gave up 7 bases; unmatched junction bases: 7. Germline CDR1 reads MNHEY; CDR2 reads SVGAGI. The CDR3 loop spans 14 amino acids.

The chain has TRBV10-3 and TRBJ2-5, with 9 bases aligning to TRBD2. V shed 8 bases, J shed 5 bases, and the junction held 15 bases outside the gene matches. The CDR3 has 16 residues. The germline CDR1 and CDR2 sequences are ENHRY and SYGVKD. The CDR3 spells CAISSGAGGPVETQYF. The CDR3 nucleotides are TGTGCCATCTCCTCGGGGGCGGGAGGGCCCGTGGAGACCCAGTACTTC.

This chain links TRBV12-5 with TRBJ1-5, with 12 bases aligning to TRBD1. CDR1 is LGHNT, CDR2 FRNRAP, per germline. The length of the CDR3 is 15 residues. The trim removed 4 bases at V and 6 bases at J, leaving 4 bases unmatched. This CDR3 is CASGSGTGGGQPQHF. The CDR3 DNA reads TGTGCTAGTGGTTCCGGGACAGGGGGCGGTCAGCCCCAGCATTTT.

This chain links TRBV28 with TRBJ1-2, with D unclear. CDR1 is MDHEN, CDR2 SYDVKM, per germline. The CDR3 length is 15 residues. V dropped 7 bases and J dropped 3 bases, with 18 bases sitting between them. CDR3 region: CASTPSSFGYYGYTF. CDR3 coding DNA: TGTGCCAGCACCCCGAGCTCTTTCGGCTACTATGGCTACACCTTC.

The chain carries TRBV29-1 and TRBJ1-4; D gene unclear. The CDR3 length is 17 residues. Trimming took 5 bases from V and 0 from J, leaving 19 bases between them. Germline CDR1 reads SQVTM; CDR2 reads ANQGSEA. Here the CDR3 DNA reads TGCAGCGTTCTTTGGGGAGGGCGCGGGGCAACTAATGAAAAACTGTTTTTT. Amino acid sequence: CSVLWGGRGATNEKLFF.

The chain is built from TRBV5-1 and TRBJ2-5; D is possibly TRBD2 (5 bases). Germline CDR1 reads SGHRS; CDR2 reads YFSETQ. The CDR3 is made up of 15 amino acids. V was trimmed by 0 bases and J by 4 bases, leaving 13 bases between them. For the CDR3, the DNA is TGCGCCAGCAGCTTGGCCTTGGGTGGAGGAGAGACCCAGTACTTC. This codes for CASSLALGGGETQYF. Full variable domain (rest looked up from reference TRBV5-1 and TRBJ2-5): KAGVTQTPRYLIKTRGQQVTLSCSPISGHRSVSWYQQTPGQGLQFLFEYFSETQRNKGNFPGRFSGRQFSNSRSEMNVSTLELGDSALYLCASSLALGGGETQYFGPGTRLLVL.

In this sample, this clone turned up once. J is TRBJ2-7 and V is TRBV27, with D maybe TRBD1 (6 bases). The CDR3 runs 13 residues. Germline CDR1 reads MNHEY; CDR2 reads SMNVEV (reference sequence). The V gene lost 2 bases and the J gene lost 6 bases, with 11 bases spanning the gap. CDR3 amino acids: CASSLQGWSEQYF. The CDR3 coding sequence is TGTGCCAGCAGTTTACAGGGGTGGAGCGAGCAGTACTTC.

This clone was detected once. CDR3 DNA sequence: TGTGCCAGCAGCTTAGACCTGGTGAAGTATGGCTACACCTTC. Its translation: CASSLDLVKYGYTF. The chain carries TRBV7-2 and TRBJ1-2; D ambiguous. The germline CDR1 and CDR2 sequences are SGHTA and FQGNSA. Trimming stripped 1 base from V and 5 bases from J, with 11 bases between. The CDR3 covers 14 residues.

The chain combines TRBV5-1 with TRBJ1-4; 8 nucleotides line up with TRBD1. Germline V CDR1 and CDR2: SGHRS, YFSETQ. Unmatched junction bases numbered 6, after V lost 1 base and J lost 7 bases. The CDR3 totals 15 residues. The CDR3: CASSLRAGGFEKLFF. The CDR3 DNA follows: TGCGCCAGCAGCTTGCGGGCAGGGGGCTTTGAAAAACTGTTTTTT.

This clone turned up a few times. The CDR3 is CAWSQFEGDTQYF. Here the CDR3 DNA reads TGTGCCTGGAGTCAATTCGAAGGGGATACGCAGTATTTT. The V call is TRBV30, the J call TRBJ2-3; no clear D. From germline, CDR1 is GTSNPN and CDR2 SVGIG (reference sequence). The ends were cut back, 2 bases at V and 6 bases at J, with 12 bases in the middle. CDR3 length: 13 amino acids.

The chain joins TRBV5-1 to TRBJ2-7; no firm D call. This CDR3 comprises 14 residues. CDR1 is SGHRS and CDR2 is YFSETQ in the germline V gene. Trimming stripped 0 bases from V and 2 bases from J, with 9 bases between. The CDR3 coding sequence is TGCGCCAGCAGCTTGGAGCAGGCCCCCTACGAGCAGTACTTC. Its protein product is CASSLEQAPYEQYF.

The rearrangement uses TRBV5-4 and TRBJ2-3, with D maybe TRBD2 (5 bases). Deletions cut 4 bases from V and 1 base from J, with 13 bases between. This CDR3 is built from 15 residues. Germline V CDR1 and CDR2: SGHNT, YYREEE (reference sequence). CDR3 residues: CASSPAVGGTDTQYF. The CDR3 nucleotides read TGTGCCAGCAGCCCAGCGGTTGGAGGCACAGATACGCAGTATTTT. Together with reference TRBV5-4 and TRBJ2-3, the CDR3 gives the full variable domain: ETGVTQSPTHLIKTRGQQVTLRCSSQSGHNTVSWYQQALGQGPQFIFQYYREEENGRGNFPPRFSGLQFPNYSSELNVNALELDDSALYLCASSPAVGGTDTQYFGPGTRLTVL.

The chain joins TRBV19 to TRBJ1-1, with 7 bases fitting TRBD1. The CDR3 runs to 11 residues. J gave up 11 bases and V 6 bases, and 6 bases lay outside the gene matches. Germline V gene lookup returns CDR1 LNHDA and CDR2 SQIVND (reference sequence). CDR3 sequence reads: CASSGQERAFF. CDR3 in DNA: TGTGCCAGTAGCGGACAGGAGCGGGCTTTCTTT.

V is TRBV29-1 and J is TRBJ2-5; 12 nucleotides line up with TRBD1. The V gene's germline CDR1 is SQVTM and CDR2 ANQGSEA. This CDR3 is 13 amino acids long. The ends lost 7 bases at V and 6 bases at J; junction bases unmatched: 6. The CDR3 protein is CSAGTGGAKTQYF. Written as DNA, the CDR3 is TGCAGCGCTGGGACAGGGGGCGCGAAGACCCAGTACTTC.

The V gene is TRBV27, the J gene TRBJ2-3; the D is unclear. V lost 6 bases and J 0 bases, leaving 7 bases between the germline ends. Germline CDR1 MNHEY, CDR2 SMNVEV (reference sequence). This CDR3 region has 13 residues. CDR3: CASSNPSTDTQYF. As DNA, the CDR3 is TGTGCCAGCAGCAACCCGAGCACAGATACGCAGTATTTT.

V usage is TRBV27 and J usage is TRBJ2-7; D is tentatively TRBD1 or TRBD2 (6 bases each). Germline values: CDR1 MNHEY, CDR2 SMNVEV (reference sequence). CDR3 length equals 15 residues. Trimming removed 3 bases at V and 0 bases at J, with 12 bases between. Written as DNA, the CDR3 is TGTGCCAGCAGTTTGAGGGGGGCCTTCTCCTACGAGCAGTACTTC. It is translated as CASSLRGAFSYEQYF.

In its sample, this clone was seen once. The chain carries TRBV9 and TRBJ2-7; 13 bases are shared with TRBD2. CDR3 length equals 20 residues. V dropped 3 bases and J dropped 1; count of bases not matched to a gene: 16. Looked up from germline, CDR1 is SGDLS and CDR2 is YYNGEE. CDR3 in DNA: TGTGCCAGCAGCGAGCCCTCTGACAACCAGACTAGCGGGAGGTCCTACGAGCAGTACTTC. Protein sequence: CASSEPSDNQTSGRSYEQYF.

The chain employs TRBV5-6 and TRBJ1-3, with D possibly matching TRBD1 (5 bases). Trimming took off 4 bases at V and 0 bases at J, with 11 bases between the two ends. CDR3 size: 15 residues. Germline lookup yields CDR1 SGHDT and CDR2 YYEEEE. This CDR3 reads CASSPGPSSGNTIYF. The CDR3 DNA reads TGTGCCAGCAGCCCGGGACCGAGCTCTGGAAACACCATATATTTT.